The entry below describes one TCR beta chain. Runs used v3.0 of the immunoSEQ assay and were done at survey level. Only in-frame clones appear in the TCRdb table, and some are missing; sequencing was by immunoSEQ multiplex PCR. The table has approximately 26,000 clones, roughly 78% seen once. The data derive from a study of long-term antiretroviral therapy in people with HIV. Per the germline V gene, CDR1 is SEHNR and CDR2 is FQNEAQ (reference sequence). Deletions cut 3 bases from V and 2 bases from J, with 10 bases between. The CDR3 covers 14 residues. The sample here was unsorted PBMCs, taken 1.2 years after starting antiretroviral therapy. The clonotype originates from a woman between 40 and 55 years old with HIV. V usage is TRBV7-9 and J usage is TRBJ1-1; D is perhaps TRBD1 (6 bases). The CDR3 loop is CASSFQTGNTEAFF. CDR3 in DNA: TGTGCCAGCAGCTTTCAGACAGGCAACACTGAAGCTTTCTTT.